The 13 T cell receptor beta chains reported below all come from one sample, sequenced in a study of blood T cell repertoires in COVID-19. Assay: immunoSEQ multiplex PCR; the TCRdb copy retains only in-frame clones and omits some. The sample has roughly 130,000 clones; around 90% are singletons. Sequencing was carried out using peripheral blood. The receptors were gathered from a man between 60 and 75 years old with active or convalescent COVID-19.

CDR3 region: CASSLLTGRNNEQFF. In DNA, the CDR3 is TGTGCCAGCAGCTTGTTGACAGGGAGAAACAATGAGCAGTTCTTC. The V call is TRBV5-6, the J call TRBJ2-1; 7 positions match TRBD1. The germline V gene has CDR1 SGHDT and CDR2 YYEEEE. This CDR3 region has 15 residues. With 1 base clipped from V and 5 bases from J, the junction kept 6 bases outside the gene matches.

V is TRBV28 and J is TRBJ1-2, with D possibly TRBD1 on 5 matching bases. V was clipped by 3 bases and J by 4 bases, with 9 bases between them. CDR1 MDHEN and CDR2 SYDVKM come from the germline V gene. This CDR3 region has 13 residues. DNA for the CDR3: TGTGCCAGCAGTTTGCCCGGGGGCTATGGCTACACCTTC. Protein: CASSLPGGYGYTF.

The chain employs TRBV2 and TRBJ1-5; TRBD1 might be the D (5 bases). Germline V gives CDR1 SNHLY, CDR2 FYNNEI. Trimming pared 10 bases from V and 7 bases from J, leaving 23 bases between. CDR3 size: 15 residues. This CDR3 is CATSGAGPLWQPQHF. The CDR3 DNA follows: TGTGCCACCTCGGGAGCAGGGCCCTTGTGGCAGCCCCAGCATTTT.

The rearrangement joins TRBV28 to TRBJ1-1; 8 bases fit TRBD1. The CDR3 spans 14 residues. Germline CDR1 is MDHEN and CDR2 is SYDVKM. V gave up 8 bases and J gave up 4 bases; unmatched junction bases: 9. In DNA, the CDR3 is TGTGCCAGCCTCGTACAGGGGGTAATCACTGAAGCTTTCTTT. This translates into CASLVQGVITEAFF.

The chain recombines TRBV28 with TRBJ2-2; weak D call: TRBD2 (6 bases). The CDR3 runs to 15 residues. V dropped 6 bases and J dropped 3 bases, with 14 bases sitting between them. Germline loops: CDR1 MDHEN, CDR2 SYDVKM. The CDR3 region is CASSSGTLDTGELFF. The CDR3 nucleotides read TGTGCCAGCAGCTCCGGGACTTTGGACACCGGGGAGCTGTTTTTT.

This clone was seen just once. The chain recombines TRBV14 with TRBJ2-3; 11 positions agree with TRBD2. J was trimmed by 10 bases and V by 0 bases; bases with no gene match: 9. Per germline, CDR1 SGHDN and CDR2 FVKESK. CDR3 length: 16 amino acids. CDR3 coding DNA: TGTGCCAGCAGCCAAGATCTAGCGGGAGGCTCTCTCGCGCAGTATTTT. It yields the protein CASSQDLAGGSLAQYF.

The chain joins TRBV28 to TRBJ2-7; 8 bases align to TRBD2. The CDR3 has 14 residues. The ends lost 6 bases at V and 2 bases at J; junction bases unmatched: 6. Germline values: CDR1 MDHEN, CDR2 SYDVKM. The DNA of the CDR3 is TGTGCCAGCAGGTTAGAGCGGGGGACCTACGAGCAGTACTTC. Residues: CASRLERGTYEQYF.

V is TRBV27 and J is TRBJ1-2, with D maybe TRBD1 (5 bases). Germline V gene lookup returns CDR1 MNHEY and CDR2 SMNVEV (reference sequence). V was clipped by 3 bases and J by 7 bases, with 12 bases between them. The CDR3 has 13 residues. The CDR3 DNA is TGTGCCAGCAGTTTGGCGGGGCTGGGTGGCTACACCTTC. Translation gives CASSLAGLGGYTF.

This chain uses TRBV18 with TRBJ2-7, with TRBD1 identical over 9 bases. Germline values: CDR1 KGHSH, CDR2 LQKENI. The CDR3 length is 14 residues. J gave up 3 bases and V 3 bases, and 3 bases lay outside the gene matches. This chain's CDR3 is CASSPGTGYYEQYF. CDR3 nucleotide sequence: TGTGCCAGCTCACCCGGGACAGGGTACTACGAGCAGTACTTC.

CDR3 loop: CASSLGGGANTGELFF. DNA of the CDR3: TGTGCCAGCAGTTTAGGAGGGGGGGCGAACACCGGGGAGCTGTTTTTT. The chain links TRBV27 to TRBJ2-2, with a tentative D call TRBD2 (7 bases). From germline, CDR1 is MNHEY and CDR2 SMNVEV (reference sequence). This CDR3 comprises 16 residues. V was pared by 2 bases and J by 0 bases, with 10 bases between.

V is TRBV4-1 and J is TRBJ2-1; possible D gene TRBD2, 5 bases. CDR3 length: 16 amino acids. Germline V lookup: CDR1 MGHRA, CDR2 YSYEKL. V was cut by 4 bases and J by 0 bases, with 13 bases left in between. CDR3: CASSPTPGFSYNEQFF. CDR3 nucleotide sequence: TGCGCCAGCAGCCCGACCCCGGGATTCTCCTACAATGAGCAGTTCTTC.

This chain connects TRBV11-2 to TRBJ2-3, with TRBD1 as a possible D gene (6 bases). This CDR3 has 15 residues. Germline V gene lookup returns CDR1 SGHAT and CDR2 FQNNGV. V lost 5 bases to trimming and J lost 2 bases, with 14 bases between them. In nucleotides, the CDR3 is TGTGCCAGCAGCCCCCAACAGGGATACACAGATACGCAGTATTTT. Protein: CASSPQQGYTDTQYF.

The CDR3 protein is CASSLAGTLVSYEQYF. In nucleotides, the CDR3 is TGCGCCAGCAGCCTCGCCGGGACACTCGTCTCCTACGAGCAGTACTTC. The genes are TRBV4-1 and TRBJ2-7; D may be TRBD1 (6 bases). CDR3 size: 16 residues. Trimming left V 4 bases short and J 0 bases short, with 16 bases between. Germline loops: CDR1 MGHRA, CDR2 YSYEKL.